This entry describes one T cell receptor beta chain. Antigen unknown. Method: immunoSEQ multiplex PCR; TCRdb's copy keeps in-frame clones and lacks some. The table has some 150,000 clones, 65% to 90% seen once. This sample was taken from a study of T cell responses to AZD1222 COVID-19 vaccine. General study points: With dominance at 160-218 and 743-854, vaccine-associated CD4 TCRs spanned spike. Spike-specific TCRs gained breadth and depth after people received two AZD1222 doses. Donors were mostly white British, more females; clonal diversity possibly underestimated.

The sample here was peripheral blood, taken 28 days after the second dose of the MenACWY control vaccine. The receptor was derived from an adult who received the MenACWY meningococcal vaccine as a control.

This CDR3 is CASSLPAYEQYF. DNA for the CDR3: TGTGCCAGCAGCTTGCCGGCTTACGAGCAGTACTTC. The chain uses TRBV7-9 and TRBJ2-7; D is uncertain. V gave up 3 bases and J gave up 4 bases, with 7 bases separating them. Germline CDR1 is SEHNR and CDR2 is FQNEAQ (reference sequence). The CDR3 contains 12 residues. Full variable domain (rest looked up from reference TRBV7-9 and TRBJ2-7): DTGVSQNPRHKITKRGQNVTFRCDPISEHNRLYWYRQTLGQGPEFLTYFQNEAQLEKSRLLSDRFSAERPKGSFSTLEIQRTEQGDSAMYLCASSLPAYEQYFGPGTRLTVT.